This T cell receptor beta chain derives from a study of OX40 agonist ivuxolimab in advanced cancers. General study findings and limits: Patients who responded partially at 0.1-3.0 mg/kg showed clonal expansion ranking among the lowest. There were, on average, more expanded clones in CD8+ T cells than in CD4+.

Assay used: immunoSEQ multiplex PCR; TCRdb lists only in-frame clones, some missing. The repertoire holds fewer than 200,000 clones, with around 94% as singletons. This CDR3 is 12 amino acids long. CDR1 and CDR2 from the germline V gene are LNHDA and SQIVND (reference sequence). As to this clone: Its antigen is still unknown.

V and J are TRBV19 and TRBJ1-5; D not certain. This clonotype was obtained from an adult with an advanced solid tumor such as melanoma, head and neck, liver or kidney cancer. Sample: CD4+ or CD8+ T cells sorted from blood, taken in a trial of the OX40 agonist ivuxolimab. As DNA, the CDR3 is TGTGTCAGCGCTGACAGCAATCAGCCCCAGCATTTT. The encoded protein is CVSADSNQPQHF.